This TCR beta chain is from a study of shared clonotypes between healthy human individuals. About the study: Three CD4 naive, three CD4 memory, two CD8 naive and one CD8 memory plate were used per donor.

Every donor, a Caucasian adult, lived in Nashville, Tennessee. The table came from immunoSEQ multiplex PCR; TCRdb's copy has only in-frame clones and leaves some out. The table lists over a million clones, more than 95% of them singletons, with roughly 1.2% in the top ten. Sequenced sample: naive CD4+ T cells sorted from blood. The subset: CD45RA+ positively selected. The TCR originated in a man in his thirties or forties in good health.

The CDR3 sequence: CASSLAPGGRTDTQYF. CDR3 DNA: TGTGCCAGCAGCCTTGCCCCGGGAGGCCGGACAGATACGCAGTATTTT. V is TRBV7-9 and J is TRBJ2-3, with 7 positions matching TRBD2. This CDR3 contains 16 residues. Unmatched junction bases numbered 11, after V lost 5 bases and J lost 3 bases. Germline V gives CDR1 SEHNR, CDR2 FQNEAQ (reference sequence).